This TCR beta chain came from a study of T-cell reconstitution after alpha-beta-depleted transplantation in children. General study results and limits: It was reported that alpha-beta T cells came from several hundred expanded graft clones (about two months after transplant). Counts and diversity of T cells one year after transplant came mostly from newly produced T cells.

The sample holds a few counts of this clonotype. The antigen is unknown. Molecular barcoding with unique molecular identifiers was used for the TCRbeta library. Each CDR3 protein gets one entry after TCRdb re-called the PCR reads with MiXCR. Of 490,000 or so distinct CDR3 sequences in the sample, 8% to 11% were seen once. The CDR3 consists of 16 residues. The V and J ends lost 7 bases and 4 bases, in that order; junction bases with no gene match: 11. Per the germline V gene, CDR1 is LNHDA and CDR2 is SQIVND (reference sequence). This clonotype was obtained from a child under 10 years old with inherited bone marrow failure, due to receive a stem cell transplant. The chain combines TRBV19 with TRBJ2-1; 9 bases agree with TRBD2. The starting material was PBMCs, obtained before TCRalphabeta/CD19-depleted stem cell transplant. The CDR3 region is CASNTLSGSPYNEQFF. The DNA of the CDR3 is TGTGCCAGTAACACACTTAGCGGGAGTCCTTACAATGAGCAGTTCTTC.